The sequence of this T cell receptor (beta chain) was determined in a study of blood T cell repertoires in COVID-19. Study-level information: Whether acute or convalescent, the COVID-19 samples came from the United States, Italy and Spain. Sample material is recorded as cDNA or gDNA derived from T cells, B-cell-depleted T cells, or PBMCs.

The CDR3 is 15 residues long. The V gene's germline CDR1 is MNHEY and CDR2 SVGEGT. V dropped 4 bases and J dropped 2 bases, with 14 bases sitting between them. In the source study's methods: By means of reference gene primer amplification, nucleated cell counts were estimated. Clones were read by immunoSEQ multiplex PCR, and TCRdb kept only the in-frame ones, dropping some. The DNA was the basis for D and trimming; V, J and clone size are from that table. Among about 260,000 clones listed, about 90% were seen once. Sequencing was performed on peripheral blood. This TCR came from a woman aged 35 to 49 who had recovered from COVID-19. The chain recombines TRBV6-2 or TRBV6-3 with TRBJ1-2, with D maybe TRBD1 (5 bases). The CDR3 coding sequence is TGTGCCAGCAGTTGGGGATCCAGGGTAAACTATGGCTACACCTTC. It translates to CASSWGSRVNYGYTF.